The sample holds many counts of the clone carrying this TCR beta chain. The target antigen is unknown. These data come from a study of tumor-infiltrating lymphocytes in primary liver carcinoma. Background on the study: Sequencing of the samples generated roughly 3.65 to 7.5 million productive TCRbeta reads, with similar yields across tissue types. Study-wide findings and caveats: The study found tumor-adjacent and tumor-blood pairs overlapped less than tumor region pairs.

Investigators took RNA and DNA out together from roughly 18-30 mg of unsorted bulk tissue. This CDR3 has 11 residues. Germline CDR1 LNHDA, CDR2 SQIVND (reference sequence). Trimming shortened V by 8 bases and J by 5 bases, and 7 bases separated the two germline ends. The template, around 540 ng total RNA, yielded TCR beta cDNA made with a constant-region primer. ARM-PCR was slightly modified, and three nested multiplex PCR rounds with it gave rise to the TCR beta libraries. A C-beta reverse primer was combined with TRBV1-TRBV30 forward primers in the first two PCR rounds, and each round had around 11 cycles. TCRdb re-derived calls from the multiplex PCR reads in MiXCR, one entry per CDR3 protein. The sample carries around 190,000 distinct CDR3 sequences, about 85% recorded once.

The J gene is TRBJ1-5, the V gene TRBV19; D possibly corresponds to TRBD1 (5 bases). Source material: tumor tissue from primary liver carcinoma. This TCR was sampled from a man aged 40-49 years with primary liver carcinoma and hepatitis B virus infection. The chain's CDR3 is CASGGDQPQHF. Here the CDR3 DNA reads TGTGCCAGTGGGGGGGATCAGCCCCAGCATTTT. The whole variable domain, filled in from reference TRBV19 and TRBJ1-5, reads DGGITQSPKYLFRKEGQNVTLSCEQNLNHDAMYWYRQDPGQGLRLIYYSQIVNDFQKGDIAEGYSVSREKKESFPLTVTSAQKNPTAFYLCASGGDQPQHFGDGTRLSIL.